Listed below are T cell receptor beta chains from one sample, sequenced in a study of early T cells in non-severe SARS-CoV-2 infection. In TCRdb, the 5' RACE reads were re-called with MiXCR into one record per CDR3 protein. The sample holds 20,000 to 25,000 distinct CDR3 sequences; about 4.5% are singletons and the top ten take approximately 15%. Sequenced material: whole blood. These TCRs come from an adult who was a healthcare worker with PCR-confirmed SARS-CoV-2 infection or an uninfected control (not recorded which). The CDR3 runs from the conserved cysteine through the conserved F or W. The order of the fields is J gene, clone size, D gene, V gene, CDR3 DNA, CDR3 protein. A D gene is named only where the DNA matches it firmly. A row's size may be missing; if present it is once, few, many or a size class.

>TRBJ1-3|few|.|TRBV6-5
TGTGCCAGCCTGGATTCCGGAAACACCATATATTTT
CASLDSGNTIYF
>TRBJ2-5|many|.|TRBV4-2
TGTGCCAGCAGCCAAGTGTGGGGGACCCAAGAGACCCAGTACTTC
CASSQVWGTQETQYF
>TRBJ1-1|many|TRBD1|TRBV11-2
TGTGCCAGCAGCCCAGACAGGGTTGGGGGCACTGAAGCTTTCTTT
CASSPDRVGGTEAFF
>TRBJ2-1|.|.|TRBV4-1
TGCGCCAGCAGCCAAGTTGGTTTTCGAGAGAATGAGCAGTTCTTC
CASSQVGFRENEQFF
>TRBJ2-5|few|.|TRBV28
TGTGCCAGCATCACCCCGGGACTGGAGACCCAGTACTTC
CASITPGLETQYF
>TRBJ2-3|.|.|TRBV19
TGTGCCAGTAGCCTCTTGGGGACCTCTAGCAATACGCAGTATTTT
CASSLLGTSSNTQYF
>TRBJ2-1|few|.|TRBV11-2
TGTGCCAGCAGCCCGGGCCAGACTAATGAGCAGTTCTTC
CASSPGQTNEQFF
>TRBJ1-6|many|TRBD1|TRBV3-1
TGTGCCAGCAGCCCCGGTGGCCGGGACAGGATTTTT
CASSPGGRDRIF
>TRBJ2-1|.|.|TRBV7-9
TGTGCCAGCAGCTCCCCTCAGGGGTCGGGTAACAATGAGCAGTTCTTC
CASSSPQGSGNNEQFF
>TRBJ2-7|.|TRBD1|TRBV7-2
TGTGCCAGCAGCCGTGGGACAGGGAGGTACGAGCAGTACTTC
CASSRGTGRYEQYF
>TRBJ2-3|many|.|TRBV20-1
TGCAGTGCCCAGAAAGGAGAGTATTTT
CSAQKGEYF
>TRBJ1-2|many|.|TRBV9
TGTGCCAGCAGCGTCTCGCACCAATATGGCTACACCTTC
CASSVSHQYGYTF
>TRBJ2-3|many|TRBD2|TRBV14
TGTGCCAGCAGCCCAAATTCAGCGGGAGTTTCCACAGATACGCAGTATTTT
CASSPNSAGVSTDTQYF
>TRBJ2-1|many|.|TRBV29-1
TGCAGCGTCGCAGGGGCGGAGCGGAACGCCAATGAGCAGTTCTTC
CSVAGAERNANEQFF
>TRBJ1-2|many|.|TRBV19
TGTGCCAGTAGTTTCGCAGGCGCCCCCTACTATGGCTACACCTTC
CASSFAGAPYYGYTF
>TRBJ2-3|.|.|TRBV28
TGTGCCAGCAGTATAACTCTGAAGCGGCCGCAGTATTTT
CASSITLKRPQYF